This record looks at one T cell receptor beta chain sequence and its context. The sample comes from a study of blood T cell repertoires in COVID-19. Looking at the study overall: Spain, Italy and the United States supplied samples that represented acute and convalescent COVID-19. T cells, B-cell-depleted T cells, or PBMCs supplied cDNA or gDNA.

V trimming: 9 bases; J trimming: 5 bases; junction bases outside the gene matches: 11. CDR1 is SGHRS, CDR2 YFSETQ, per germline. The CDR3 covers 14 residues. Assay: immunoSEQ multiplex PCR; the TCRdb copy retains only in-frame clones and omits some. The table has about 290,000 clones, around four fifths seen once. This TCR was sampled from a woman between 45 and 65 years old with active or convalescent COVID-19. The specimen was peripheral blood. The J gene is TRBJ2-3, the V gene TRBV5-1; 8 nucleotides match TRBD1. CDR3 amino acids: CATAPRTGRDTQYF. CDR3 DNA: TGCGCCACCGCGCCCAGGACAGGGCGAGATACGCAGTATTTT.